These 21 T cell receptor beta chains were sequenced from one sample in a study of T cells after yellow fever vaccination. One entry per CDR3 protein, called by TCRdb with MiXCR from the 5' RACE reads. The sample includes approximately 180,000 distinct CDR3 sequences, about 6% of them seen just once. The material sequenced was CD4+ T cells sorted from PBMCs, taken on the day of the first yellow fever vaccination. Every receptor here comes from a man younger than 30 who received the YFV17D yellow fever vaccine.

This clonotype came up many times. The genes are TRBV6-5 and TRBJ2-3, with D hard to call. From germline, CDR1 is MNHEY and CDR2 SVGAGI. The CDR3 length is 13 residues. Trimming removed 0 bases at V and 5 bases at J, with 6 bases between. Here the CDR3 DNA reads TGTGCCAGCAGTTACTCTTACGGAGATACGCAGTATTTT. This sequence encodes CASSYSYGDTQYF.

In its sample, this clonotype was seen many times. The CDR3 DNA is TGTGCCAGCAGTTTAGGGGACGGATCCTACGTGCAGTACGTC. This encodes CASSLGDGSYVQYV. The V gene is TRBV12-3 or TRBV12-4, the J gene TRBJ2-7; perhaps D is TRBD1 or TRBD2 (5 bases each). The CDR3 spans 14 residues.

The J gene is TRBJ2-7, the V gene TRBV5-1; 9 nucleotides align to TRBD2. Germline V gene data show CDR1 as SGHRS and CDR2 as YFSETQ. V was pared by 0 bases and J by 7 bases, with 5 bases of the junction left unmatched. The CDR3 extends over 14 amino acids. The DNA for the CDR3 is TGCGCCAGCAGCTTGGTTAGCGGGGGAGGTGAGCAGTACGTC. This codes for CASSLVSGGGEQYV.

The sample holds a few counts of this clonotype. J is TRBJ2-3 and V is TRBV7-3, with D possibly being TRBD2 (5 bases). Germline assignment: CDR1 SGHTA and CDR2 FQGTGA. V was trimmed by 5 bases and J by 10 bases, leaving 16 bases between them. The CDR3 has 13 residues. As DNA, the CDR3 is TGTGCCAGCAGCCCCGGGATGACGAGTCCGCAGTATTTT. Residues: CASSPGMTSPQYF.

The chain uses TRBV11-1 and TRBJ2-1, with 8 positions matching TRBD2. This CDR3 has 14 residues. Germline V gene data show CDR1 as SGHAT and CDR2 as FQDESV (reference sequence). V was pared by 4 bases and J by 8 bases, with 7 bases of the junction left unmatched. The CDR3 DNA is TGTGCCAGCAGCTCCGGGGGGGCGGGCGATGAGCAGTTCTTC. This codes for CASSSGGAGDEQFF. The full variable domain, its missing parts supplied by reference TRBV11-1 and TRBJ2-1, is EAEVAQSPRYKITEKSQAVAFWCDPISGHATLYWYRQILGQGPELLVQFQDESVVDDSQLPKDRFSAERLKGVDSTLKIQPAELGDSAMYLCASSSGGAGDEQFFGPGTRLTVL.

This clonotype was counted between two and nine times. This chain links TRBV5-6 with TRBJ2-3; 9 bases map to TRBD2. The V and J ends lost 3 bases and 1 base, in that order; junction bases with no gene match: 3. Germline CDR1 and CDR2: SGHDT and YYEEEE. The CDR3 is made up of 15 amino acids. The CDR3 sequence: CASSSAGGGTDTQYF. In DNA form, the CDR3 reads TGTGCCAGCAGCTCCGCGGGGGGGGGCACAGATACGCAGTATTTT.

At least ten counts were recorded for this clonotype. The chain combines TRBV7-2 with TRBJ2-2; 8 bases align to TRBD1. Germline CDR1 is SGHTA and CDR2 is FQGNSA. This CDR3 region has 15 residues. The V and J ends lost 9 bases and 5 bases, in that order; junction bases with no gene match: 11. Written as DNA, the CDR3 is TGTGCCAGTGGGGGGAGAAACAGGGGGACCGGGGAGCTGTTTTTT. It translates to CASGGRNRGTGELFF.

This clonotype turned up a few times. The chain uses TRBV15 and TRBJ2-4; TRBD1 aligns across 7 bases. The CDR3 is made up of 20 amino acids. V trimming: 5 bases; J trimming: 1 base; junction bases outside the gene matches: 20. Per germline, CDR1 LNHNV and CDR2 YYDKDF (reference sequence). In DNA, the CDR3 is TGTGCCACCAGCCCAGGCGTCCCCCACGACAGGGCTCGGGCCAAAAACATTCAGTACTTC. Translating it yields CATSPGVPHDRARAKNIQYF.

This clonotype occurred many times. The V gene is TRBV7-9, the J gene TRBJ2-5; no reliable D call. Germline lookup yields CDR1 SEHNR and CDR2 FQNEAQ (reference sequence). The V and J ends lost 1 base and 4 bases respectively, with 10 bases between them. The CDR3 spans 14 residues. The CDR3 DNA follows: TGTGCCAGCAGCTTAGGTCCGATTGGAGAGACCCAGTACTTC. Its translation is CASSLGPIGETQYF.

This clonotype has just a few counts. The rearrangement uses TRBV11-2 and TRBJ1-4; D gene unclear. Trimming stripped 4 bases from V and 0 bases from J, with 18 bases between. CDR1 is SGHAT, CDR2 FQNNGV, per germline. This CDR3 region has 18 residues. The DNA for the CDR3 is TGTGCCAGCAGCTGGGGATCTAGGACGTTGCCAACTAATGAAAAACTGTTTTTT. Protein: CASSWGSRTLPTNEKLFF.

The chain is built from TRBV10-3 and TRBJ2-2, with D maybe TRBD1 (5 bases). CDR3 length equals 13 residues. CDR1 and CDR2 (germline): ENHRY, SYGVKD. Trimming removed 6 bases from V and 13 bases from J, with 18 bases in between. The CDR3 DNA is TGTGCCATCAGGCCTCAGGGCGGTGAGTGGCTGTTTTTT. It yields the protein CAIRPQGGEWLFF.

This clonotype appeared a few times. The CDR3 nucleotides are TGTGCCAGCAGCCGTACCGGGACAACAACCGGGGAGCTGTTTTTT. This gives the protein CASSRTGTTTGELFF. V and J are TRBV7-2 and TRBJ2-2; maybe TRBD1 (6 bases). The V end was cut by 5 bases, the J end by 5 bases, with 15 bases between. Germline loops: CDR1 SGHTA, CDR2 FQGNSA. The CDR3 is 15 residues long.

This clonotype was recorded many times. V is TRBV5-5 and J is TRBJ2-4; perhaps TRBD2 as D (6 bases). V lost 4 bases, J lost 12 bases, and 17 bases lay in between. Germline CDR1 reads SGHKS; CDR2 reads YYEKEE (reference sequence). The length of the CDR3 is 13 residues. The CDR3 region has the DNA TGTGCCAGCAGCGGACGCCGGGAGTTGAATCAGTACTTC. This translates into CASSGRRELNQYF.

In regard to this clonotype: A read error is possible here, since a much larger clone lies one base away. V is TRBV5-1 and J is TRBJ2-7; TRBD2 agrees at 9 bases. Germline V gives CDR1 SGHRS, CDR2 YFSETQ. This CDR3 region has 15 residues. This CDR3 reads CAGSLGTSRDYEQYV. CDR3 DNA sequence: TGCGCCGGCAGCTTGGGGACTAGCCGAGACTACGAGCAGTACGTC.

This clonotype was counted ten times or more. The CDR3 loop reads CSVKYHTDGELFF. DNA of the CDR3: TGCAGCGTTAAATATCACACAGACGGGGAGCTGTTTTTT. The chain links TRBV29-1 to TRBJ2-2; no firm D call. V lost 5 bases and J 7 bases, leaving 14 bases between the germline ends. This CDR3 region has 13 residues. The germline V gene encodes CDR1 SQVTM and CDR2 ANQGSEA.

The chain uses TRBV25-1 and TRBJ2-1, with D unresolved. Germline V CDR1 and CDR2: MGHDK, SYGVNS. The CDR3 loop spans 12 amino acids. The V end was cut by 1 base, the J end by 7 bases, with 5 bases between. The CDR3 protein is CASSESENEQFF. In nucleotides, the CDR3 is TGTGCCAGCAGTGAATCGGAGAATGAGCAGTTCTTC.

This clonotype turned up a few times. The gene calls are TRBV12-3 or TRBV12-4 and TRBJ1-1, with a weak D call TRBD1 (5 bases). V dropped 2 bases and J dropped 11 bases, with 12 bases sitting between them. This CDR3 is 12 amino acids long. CDR3 loop: CASSLIGRDAFF. The DNA for the CDR3 is TGTGCCAGCAGTTTAATAGGCAGGGACGCTTTCTTT.

This clonotype has a count of ten or more. J is TRBJ1-2 and V is TRBV12-3 or TRBV12-4; D not certain. The CDR3 length is 13 residues. V was shortened by 4 bases and J by 8 bases, with 14 bases between the two germline ends. The CDR3 region is CASSYLPGRGYTF. The CDR3, as DNA: TGTGCCAGCAGTTACCTTCCTGGTAGGGGCTACACCTTC.

In its sample, this clonotype was seen a few times. The chain has TRBV5-1 and TRBJ1-6; no reliable D call. V was shortened by 0 bases and J by 3 bases, with 10 bases between the two germline ends. The CDR3 length is 16 residues. CDR1 SGHRS and CDR2 YFSETQ come from the germline V gene. The CDR3 sequence is CASSLAGPRYNSPLHF. The DNA of the CDR3 is TGCGCCAGCAGCTTGGCCGGACCACGCTATAATTCACCCCTCCACTTT.

With regard to this clonotype: A much larger clone sits a single nucleotide away, making a read error possible. The V gene is TRBV4-1, the J gene TRBJ1-2, with D unresolved. Trimming took 4 bases from V and 10 from J, leaving 19 bases between them. CDR1 MGHRA and CDR2 YSYEKL come from the germline V gene. The CDR3 runs 14 residues. This CDR3 reads CASSPASERRDYTF. DNA for the CDR3: TGCGCCAGCAGCCCAGCATCGGAGCGTCGTGACTACACCTTC.

This clonotype was counted at least ten times. The chain recombines TRBV11-1 with TRBJ1-1; D possibly corresponds to TRBD1 (5 bases). This CDR3 is built from 14 residues. Trimming took 3 bases from V and 1 from J, leaving 9 bases between them. CDR1 is SGHAT and CDR2 is FQDESV in the germline V gene (reference sequence). The CDR3: CASSFTDKNTEAFF. The CDR3 DNA follows: TGTGCCAGCAGCTTTACGGACAAGAACACTGAAGCTTTCTTT.